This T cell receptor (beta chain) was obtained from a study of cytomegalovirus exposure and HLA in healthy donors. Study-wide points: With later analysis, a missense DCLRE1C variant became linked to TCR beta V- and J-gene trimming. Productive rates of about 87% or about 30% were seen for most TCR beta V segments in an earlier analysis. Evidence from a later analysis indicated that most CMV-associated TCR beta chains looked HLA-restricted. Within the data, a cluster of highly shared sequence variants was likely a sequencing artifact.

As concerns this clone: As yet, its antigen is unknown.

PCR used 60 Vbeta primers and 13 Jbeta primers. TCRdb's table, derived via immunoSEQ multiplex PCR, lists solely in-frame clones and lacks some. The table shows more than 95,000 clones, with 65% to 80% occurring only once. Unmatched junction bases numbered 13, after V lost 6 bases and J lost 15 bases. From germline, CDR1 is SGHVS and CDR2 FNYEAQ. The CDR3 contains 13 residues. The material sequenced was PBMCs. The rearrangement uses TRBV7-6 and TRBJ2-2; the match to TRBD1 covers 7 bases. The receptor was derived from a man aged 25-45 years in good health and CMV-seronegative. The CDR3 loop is CASRFRETGMLFF. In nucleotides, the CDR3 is TGTGCCAGCAGATTCCGTGAGACAGGGATGTTGTTTTTT.